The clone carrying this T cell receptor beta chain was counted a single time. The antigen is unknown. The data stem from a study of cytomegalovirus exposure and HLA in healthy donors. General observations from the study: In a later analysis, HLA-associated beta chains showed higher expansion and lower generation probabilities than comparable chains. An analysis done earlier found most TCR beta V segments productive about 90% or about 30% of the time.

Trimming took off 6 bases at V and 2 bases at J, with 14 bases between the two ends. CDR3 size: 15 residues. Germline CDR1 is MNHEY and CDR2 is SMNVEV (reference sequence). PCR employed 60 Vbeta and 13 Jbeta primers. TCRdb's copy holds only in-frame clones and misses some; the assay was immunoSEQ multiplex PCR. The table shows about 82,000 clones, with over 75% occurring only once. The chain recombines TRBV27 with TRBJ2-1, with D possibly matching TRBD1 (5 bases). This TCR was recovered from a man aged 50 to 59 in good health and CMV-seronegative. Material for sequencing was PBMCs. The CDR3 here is CASSLLDTTYNEQFF. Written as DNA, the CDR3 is TGTGCCAGCAGCTTACTGGACACTACCTACAATGAGCAGTTCTTC.